The 23 T cell receptor beta chains listed next were all sequenced from one sample in a study of CD8+CD57+ T cells in acquired aplastic anemia. Profiling that covered TCR beta VDJ and CDR3 relied on genomic DNA as its template. In TCRdb, the reads were re-called with MiXCR into one record per CDR3 protein. The sample includes 200,000 or so distinct CDR3 sequences, about half of them seen just once. CD8+CD57+ cell expansion had been shown by flow cytometry in patients chosen for sequencing. Sequenced sample: sorted CD4+, CD8+, or CD8+CD57+ T cells (not recorded which) from PBMCs. The receptors derive from a human donor with aplastic anemia.

A word on this clonotype: A much more abundant neighbour one base away suggests this may be a read error. The chain joins TRBV18 to TRBJ1-6; D is perhaps TRBD1 (5 bases). This CDR3 is built from 13 residues. V lost 11 bases, J lost 7 bases, and 15 bases lay in between. The germline V gene encodes CDR1 KGHSH and CDR2 LQKENI. DNA of the CDR3: TGTGCCGGCTTACAACAGGCCAATTCACCCCTCCACTTT. Translating gives CAGLQQANSPLHF.

This chain joins TRBV7-9 and TRBJ2-7; maybe TRBD2 (6 bases). V was trimmed by 6 bases and J by 2 bases, leaving 14 bases between them. Germline V lookup: CDR1 SEHNR, CDR2 FQNEAQ (reference sequence). The CDR3 loop spans 14 amino acids. DNA of the CDR3: TGTGCCAGCAGTGCGACCGGGAGAACCTACGAGCAGTACTTC. Translation: CASSATGRTYEQYF.

This clonotype was observed a single time. V usage is TRBV20-1 and J usage is TRBJ2-1; 10 bases agree with TRBD2. Germline V gives CDR1 DFQATT, CDR2 SNEGSKA (reference sequence). V lost 6 bases to trimming and J lost 4 bases; unmatched junction nucleotides: 9. This CDR3 contains 15 residues. This CDR3 reads CSARALAGEYNEQFF. The DNA for the CDR3 is TGCAGTGCCCGAGCCCTAGCGGGAGAGTACAATGAGCAGTTCTTC.

This chain uses TRBV7-2 with TRBJ2-7; 11 nucleotides match TRBD1. V trimming: 5 bases; J trimming: 4 bases; junction bases outside the gene matches: 4. Germline CDR1 SGHTA, CDR2 FQGNSA. CDR3 length: 14 residues. CDR3 sequence reads: CASSIGTGGYEQYF. The CDR3 DNA follows: TGTGCCAGCAGCATCGGGACAGGGGGGTACGAGCAGTACTTC.

This clonotype was found many times. The V gene is TRBV7-3, the J gene TRBJ1-1; 7 bases line up with TRBD1. Germline trimming cut 1 base from V and 5 bases from J; bases unmatched to any gene: 7. The germline V gene encodes CDR1 SGHTA and CDR2 FQGTGA. The CDR3 loop spans 15 amino acids. The CDR3 bases are TGTGCCAGCAGCTTAATGGGTGGGACAGATACTGAAGCTTTCTTT. Translating it yields CASSLMGGTDTEAFF. Complete variable domain (other parts from reference TRBV7-3 and TRBJ1-1): GAGVSQTPSNKVTEKGKYVELRCDPISGHTALYWYRQSLGQGPEFLIYFQGTGAADDSGLPNDRFFAVRPEGSVSTLKIQRTERGDSAVYLCASSLMGGTDTEAFFGQGTRLTVV.

In regard to this clonotype: A much more abundant neighbour one base away suggests this may be a read error. CDR3 protein: CARFRGNEQYF. Written as DNA, the CDR3 is TGTGCTAGATTTAGGGGGAATGAGCAGTACTTC. The chain links TRBV12-5 to TRBJ2-7; tentatively, D is TRBD1 (6 bases). Germline CDR1 reads LGHNT; CDR2 reads FRNRAP. The germline V and J ends were trimmed by 9 bases and 7 bases, with 13 bases remaining between them. This CDR3 contains 11 residues.

The sample holds many counts of this clonotype. The chain combines TRBV12-3 or TRBV12-4 with TRBJ1-6; D ambiguous. The CDR3 is 15 amino acids. Trimming took 6 bases from V and 7 from J, leaving 16 bases between them. The DNA of the CDR3 is TGTGCCAGCAGCCCGAGAACAGTCCGGAATTCACCCCTCCACTTT. Residues: CASSPRTVRNSPLHF.

This clonotype was counted at least ten times. The J gene is TRBJ1-2, the V gene TRBV19; the match to TRBD1 covers 8 bases. The V gene end was trimmed by 7 bases and the J gene end by 8 bases; junction bases not matched to a gene: 15. The CDR3 runs 15 residues. CDR1 and CDR2 from the germline V gene are LNHDA and SQIVND (reference sequence). The CDR3 DNA follows: TGTGCCAGTACGACAGGGGATTTGCTATCAATCGGCTACACCTTC. Translating gives CASTTGDLLSIGYTF. Filled out from reference TRBV19 and TRBJ1-2, the complete variable domain reads DGGITQSPKYLFRKEGQNVTLSCEQNLNHDAMYWYRQDPGQGLRLIYYSQIVNDFQKGDIAEGYSVSREKKESFPLTVTSAQKNPTAFYLCASTTGDLLSIGYTFGSGTRLTVV.

The chain uses TRBV20-1 and TRBJ2-7, with TRBD2 identical over 8 bases. This CDR3 has 15 residues. Trimming at V came to 3 bases and at J to 7 bases, leaving 14 bases not matched to a gene. The V gene's germline CDR1 is DFQATT and CDR2 SNEGSKA (reference sequence). The CDR3 region has the DNA TGCAGTGCTAGTCGTGGCGGGGGGACCTTAGGAGAGCAGTACTTC. Its translation is CSASRGGGTLGEQYF.

The count of this clonotype is one. V usage is TRBV20-1 and J usage is TRBJ2-1; no reliable D call. Between the trimmed V and J ends, which lost 0 bases and 8 bases, there was a span of 5 bases. CDR3 size: 11 residues. Germline V gives CDR1 DFQATT, CDR2 SNEGSKA (reference sequence). The CDR3 sequence is CSARDNHEQFF. CDR3 DNA sequence: TGCAGTGCTAGAGATAACCATGAGCAGTTCTTC.

This clonotype was detected only a few times. The chain recombines TRBV24-1 with TRBJ1-2, with TRBD1 matching over 10 bases. The trim removed 1 base at V and 6 bases at J, leaving 13 bases unmatched. Germline V gene lookup returns CDR1 KGHDR and CDR2 SFDVKD. This CDR3 has 18 residues. DNA for the CDR3: TGTGCCACCAGTGATTTAATTTATGGGACAGGGGAGGTAAATGGCTACACCTTC. This encodes CATSDLIYGTGEVNGYTF.

This clonotype appeared many times. This chain connects TRBV5-1 to TRBJ1-1, with a possible D match to TRBD1 (6 bases). In germline, CDR1 is SGHRS, CDR2 YFSETQ. With 4 bases removed from V and 5 bases from J, the gap between germline ends came to 15 bases. This CDR3 is built from 14 residues. This CDR3 reads CASSGQGSGTEAFF. The CDR3, as DNA: TGCGCCAGCAGCGGGCAGGGGAGTGGTACTGAAGCTTTCTTT.

At least ten counts were recorded for this clonotype. The V gene is TRBV7-9, the J gene TRBJ2-3; tentative D call: TRBD2 (5 bases). V was trimmed by 2 bases and J by 0 bases, leaving 6 bases between them. This CDR3 is built from 14 residues. The germline gives CDR1 SEHNR, CDR2 FQNEAQ (reference sequence). The CDR3 region is CASSLTGSTDTQYF. CDR3 nucleotide sequence: TGTGCCAGCAGCTTAACGGGGAGCACAGATACGCAGTATTTT.

This clonotype came up many times. This rearrangement joins TRBV7-2 to TRBJ1-1, with D maybe TRBD1 (5 bases). Trimming took off 0 bases at V and 7 bases at J, with 9 bases between the two ends. Germline CDR1 is SGHTA and CDR2 is FQGNSA. The CDR3 is made up of 13 amino acids. This chain's CDR3 is CASSLARGDEAFF. CDR3 DNA sequence: TGTGCCAGCAGCTTAGCGAGGGGTGATGAAGCTTTCTTT.

This clonotype was recorded a few times. This chain connects TRBV3-1 to TRBJ1-5, with 10 positions matching TRBD1. Trimming took 0 bases from V and 2 from J; bases not matched to a gene: 4. The CDR3 extends over 17 amino acids. The V gene's germline CDR1 is LGHDT and CDR2 YNNKEL (reference sequence). The CDR3 DNA follows: TGTGCCAGCAGCCAAGATGCCGGGACAGGGGGCAATCAGCCCCAGCATTTT. Translated, it gives CASSQDAGTGGNQPQHF.

This chain links TRBV7-9 with TRBJ2-7, with 8 bases aligning to TRBD1. The CDR3 extends over 15 amino acids. J was trimmed by 3 bases and V by 4 bases; bases with no gene match: 8. Per germline, CDR1 SEHNR and CDR2 FQNEAQ (reference sequence). CDR3 DNA: TGTGCCAGCAGCTACGGGACAGGACCACTCTACGAGCAGTACTTC. The encoded protein is CASSYGTGPLYEQYF.

A note on this clonotype: A much larger clone lies a single base off, so this may be a read error. In this CDR3 the conserved last residue, phenylalanine or tryptophan, is missing, so a read error is likely. The J gene is TRBJ1-3, the V gene TRBV6-7; maybe TRBD1 (6 bases). TRBV6-7 is designated an ORF whose function remains uncertain. Trimming took 5 bases from V and 4 from J, leaving 12 bases between them. The CDR3 runs to 14 residues. The CDR3, as DNA: TGTGCCAGCAGTCAACAGGGTATAGGAAACACCATATATTCT. Protein sequence: CASSQQGIGNTIYS.

This clonotype came up many times. V usage is TRBV19 and J usage is TRBJ1-1, with D perhaps matching TRBD1 (5 bases). The CDR3 sequence is 14 residues long. The germline V gene has CDR1 LNHDA and CDR2 SQIVND (reference sequence). Trimming shortened V by 6 bases and J by 9 bases, and 20 bases separated the two germline ends. The CDR3 DNA sequence: TGTGCCAGTAGGACGGACCCAAATCGACAGCAAGCTTTCTTT. It translates to CASRTDPNRQQAFF.

There are many counts of this clonotype. J is TRBJ2-1 and V is TRBV2; 12 bases are a match to TRBD1. Germline CDR1 reads SNHLY; CDR2 reads FYNNEI. This CDR3 region has 14 residues. J gave up 9 bases and V 4 bases, and 4 bases lay outside the gene matches. The CDR3 loop is CASSGDRGLGEQFF. CDR3 coding DNA: TGTGCCAGCAGTGGGGACAGGGGGCTAGGTGAGCAGTTCTTC.

The genes are TRBV7-6 and TRBJ1-6; possibly TRBD1 for D (5 bases). Deletions cut 4 bases from V and 6 bases from J, with 10 bases between. This CDR3 contains 14 residues. Germline CDR1 reads SGHVS; CDR2 reads FNYEAQ. The CDR3 loop reads CASSSAQGNSPLHF. The CDR3 coding sequence is TGTGCCAGCAGCTCCGCCCAGGGTAATTCACCCCTCCACTTT.

CDR3 in DNA: TGTGCCAGCACCCCACCCTGGGGACAGGCGAACACTGAAGCTTTCTTT. It specifies CASTPPWGQANTEAFF. The chain has TRBV6-5 and TRBJ1-1, with 8 positions matching TRBD1. CDR1 and CDR2 from the germline V gene are MNHEY and SVGAGI. The CDR3 has 16 amino acids. V lost 7 bases and J lost 1; bases outside the gene matches: 11.

The chain couples TRBV9 to TRBJ1-5; 9 nucleotides agree with TRBD1. The germline CDR1 and CDR2 sequences are SGDLS and YYNGEE. The CDR3 has 20 residues. Unmatched junction bases numbered 16, after V lost 2 bases and J lost 1 base. CDR3: CASSVGVAGQGIRSNQPQHF. DNA of the CDR3: TGTGCCAGCAGCGTGGGAGTAGCGGGACAGGGTATTCGGAGCAATCAGCCCCAGCATTTT.

V usage is TRBV10-3 and J usage is TRBJ1-5; D perhaps matches TRBD1 (5 bases). V dropped 1 base and J dropped 2 bases, with 15 bases sitting between them. The CDR3 is 17 residues long. Per germline, CDR1 ENHRY and CDR2 SYGVKD. This CDR3 reads CAISEYEGGRGNQPQHF. CDR3 sequence (DNA): TGTGCCATCAGTGAGTATGAGGGCGGCAGGGGCAATCAGCCCCAGCATTTT.